Each of the 28 T cell receptor beta chains below was sequenced from the same sample in a study of cytomegalovirus exposure and HLA in healthy donors. The PCR employed 60 Vbeta primers together with 13 Jbeta primers. Clones were sequenced by immunoSEQ multiplex PCR, and TCRdb holds only the in-frame ones, with some missing. This sample carries approximately 80,000 clones, with approximately 1% going to the ten biggest clones. The sample comprised PBMCs. These TCRs come from a woman aged 30 to 39 in good health and CMV-seronegative.

The V gene is TRBV23-1, the J gene TRBJ1-5; the D is unclear. TRBV23-1 is designated an ORF whose function remains uncertain. Between the trimmed V and J ends, which lost 8 bases and 0 bases, there was a span of 11 bases. The CDR3 is 14 amino acids. CDR3 residues: CASEAPLSNQPQHF. The DNA of the CDR3 is TGCGCCAGCGAGGCACCCCTTAGCAATCAGCCCCAGCATTTT.

The rearrangement uses TRBV6-5 and TRBJ1-5, with D perhaps TRBD1 (5 bases). This CDR3 comprises 14 residues. Germline lookup yields CDR1 MNHEY and CDR2 SVGAGI. V lost 6 bases to trimming and J lost 11 bases, with 20 bases between them. CDR3 DNA sequence: TGTGCCAGCAGGCCGGACGCATCTCCGGGGGCCCAGCATTTT. Translated, it gives CASRPDASPGAQHF.

This rearrangement joins TRBV4-2 to TRBJ1-3, with D unclear. Germline V CDR1 and CDR2: LGHNA, YNFKEQ. V lost 0 bases to trimming and J lost 2 bases, with 11 bases between them. The length of the CDR3 is 16 residues. The DNA of the CDR3 is TGTGCCAGCAGCCAAGATCAGCGAGGGACTGGAAACACCATATATTTT. Its translation is CASSQDQRGTGNTIYF.

This chain links TRBV7-8 with TRBJ2-2; D may be TRBD2 (5 bases). Germline values: CDR1 SGHVS, CDR2 FQNEAQ. The CDR3 is made up of 14 amino acids. V lost 4 bases and J 3 bases, leaving 9 bases between the germline ends. CDR3: CASSSGKDTGELFF. DNA for the CDR3: TGTGCCAGCAGCTCGGGGAAGGACACCGGGGAGCTGTTTTTT.

CDR3 nucleotide sequence: TGTGCCAGCAGCCCCACCGGGACAGCCTCTATCAATGAGCAGTTCTTC. Amino acids: CASSPTGTASINEQFF. The gene calls are TRBV7-9 and TRBJ2-1; 7 bases align to TRBD1. This CDR3 comprises 16 residues. Germline CDR1 is SEHNR and CDR2 is FQNEAQ (reference sequence). V was clipped by 5 bases and J by 6 bases; unmatched bases: 13.

The CDR3: CAWSAPIHSLSNQPQHF. The CDR3 nucleotides are TGTGCCTGGAGTGCTCCTATCCATTCCTTAAGCAATCAGCCCCAGCATTTT. The chain combines TRBV30 with TRBJ1-5; D gene unclear. The CDR3 length is 17 residues. V lost 1 base, J lost 1 base, and 17 bases lay in between. The germline V gene has CDR1 GTSNPN and CDR2 SVGIG (reference sequence).

The genes are TRBV28 and TRBJ1-2, with TRBD1 matching over 7 bases. Germline V gene lookup returns CDR1 MDHEN and CDR2 SYDVKM. V was clipped by 6 bases and J by 6 bases; unmatched bases: 4. The length of the CDR3 is 12 residues. CDR3 sequence (DNA): TGTGCCAGCAGCCAGGGGGTCGATGGCTACACCTTC. Residues: CASSQGVDGYTF.

The chain uses TRBV27 and TRBJ2-7; 8 positions match TRBD1. Losses at the gene ends were 5 bases for V and 3 bases for J; bases not matched to a gene: 12. CDR1 and CDR2 from the germline V gene are MNHEY and SMNVEV (reference sequence). CDR3 length: 16 residues. CDR3 bases: TGTGCCAGCAGTCCCGGGACAGGACGGGCTAACTACGAGCAGTACTTC. It translates to CASSPGTGRANYEQYF.

V gene TRBV10-3 combines with J gene TRBJ2-7, with 11 bases that match TRBD2. Germline CDR1 is ENHRY and CDR2 is SYGVKD. This CDR3 region has 15 residues. V lost 4 bases to trimming and J lost 7 bases; unmatched junction nucleotides: 9. In nucleotides, the CDR3 is TGTGCCATCAGTGGATTAGCGGGGGGGCCGCGAGAGCAGTACTTC. This encodes CAISGLAGGPREQYF.

The chain has TRBV2 and TRBJ2-2; D unresolved. The length of the CDR3 is 13 residues. Germline loops: CDR1 SNHLY, CDR2 FYNNEI. Trimming removed 6 bases at V and 2 bases at J, with 7 bases between. CDR3 region: CASSQLNTGELFF. The DNA for the CDR3 is TGTGCCAGCAGCCAACTTAACACCGGGGAGCTGTTTTTT.

The chain employs TRBV18 and TRBJ2-1; D perhaps matches TRBD1 (6 bases). This CDR3 is 16 amino acids long. Germline V gives CDR1 KGHSH, CDR2 LQKENI. Trimming took off 6 bases at V and 5 bases at J, with 20 bases between the two ends. The CDR3 region is CASSHKTGDQDNEQFF. The CDR3 DNA is TGTGCCAGCTCTCACAAGACAGGCGACCAAGACAATGAGCAGTTCTTC.

The chain is built from TRBV9 and TRBJ2-7; D may be TRBD1 (5 bases). There are 15 residues in the CDR3. The germline CDR1 and CDR2 sequences are SGDLS and YYNGEE. V lost 0 bases to trimming and J lost 3 bases, with 13 bases between them. CDR3 sequence: CASSVEVWGYYEQYF. In DNA, the CDR3 is TGTGCCAGCAGCGTAGAGGTTTGGGGCTACTACGAGCAGTACTTC.

The chain uses TRBV19 and TRBJ2-1; D is possibly TRBD1 (5 bases). CDR1 and CDR2 (germline): LNHDA, SQIVND (reference sequence). Trimming removed 6 bases from V and 8 bases from J, with 17 bases in between. The CDR3 has 14 residues. CDR3 region: CASSLRAVYDEQFF. In DNA form, the CDR3 reads TGTGCCAGTAGCCTCAGGGCAGTTTACGATGAGCAGTTCTTC.

The chain couples TRBV2 to TRBJ2-1, with 8 nucleotides matching TRBD1. This CDR3 contains 19 residues. Germline assignment: CDR1 SNHLY and CDR2 FYNNEI. Trimming cost V 1 base and J 1 base; bases outside gene matches: 12. The CDR3 DNA sequence: TGTGCCAGCAGTGAAGTGAGGACAGGGATTAACTTGTCCTACAATGAGCAGTTCTTC. Protein product: CASSEVRTGINLSYNEQFF.

The V and J genes are TRBV19 and TRBJ2-3; the D gene is possibly TRBD2 (6 bases). Trimming removed 3 bases from V and 3 bases from J, with 13 bases in between. The CDR3 sequence is 15 residues long. Germline V gene sequence: CDR1 LNHDA, CDR2 SQIVND (reference sequence). The CDR3 here is CASSISPAGTDTQYF. The CDR3 DNA is TGTGCCAGTAGTATCAGTCCCGCGGGAACAGATACGCAGTATTTT.

The rearrangement uses TRBV5-5 and TRBJ2-7; TRBD1 aligns across 9 bases. The ends lost 5 bases at V and 2 bases at J; junction bases unmatched: 2. Germline CDR1 SGHKS, CDR2 YYEKEE (reference sequence). This CDR3 has 13 residues. The DNA for the CDR3 is TGTGCCAGCAGTAGACAGGGGGCCTACGAGCAGTACTTC. Translated: CASSRQGAYEQYF.

V usage is TRBV7-9 and J usage is TRBJ2-7, with D possibly matching TRBD1 (5 bases). Germline values: CDR1 SEHNR, CDR2 FQNEAQ (reference sequence). V shed 5 bases and J shed 9 bases, with 11 bases lying between them. CDR3 length: 11 amino acids. CDR3 region: CASSQGAAQYF. For the CDR3, the DNA is TGTGCCAGCAGCCAAGGGGCAGCGCAGTACTTC. The variable domain in full, completed from reference TRBV7-9 and TRBJ2-7, reads DTGVSQNPRHKITKRGQNVTFRCDPISEHNRLYWYRQTLGQGPEFLTYFQNEAQLEKSRLLSDRFSAERPKGSFSTLEIQRTEQGDSAMYLCASSQGAAQYFGPGTRLTVT.

This sequence joins TRBV2 and TRBJ2-3; TRBD2 matches at 10 bases. Germline assignment: CDR1 SNHLY and CDR2 FYNNEI. V lost 6 bases and J lost 4; bases outside the gene matches: 10. CDR3 length: 16 amino acids. Written as DNA, the CDR3 is TGTGCCAGCAGGTCGCAAGCGGGAGGGCCAGCAGATACGCAGTATTTT. This encodes CASRSQAGGPADTQYF.

The rearrangement links TRBV10-3 to TRBJ1-6; 7 positions agree with TRBD1. Trimming cost V 2 bases and J 7 bases; bases outside gene matches: 2. The CDR3 has 14 residues. Germline CDR1 reads ENHRY; CDR2 reads SYGVKD. Written as DNA, the CDR3 is TGTGCCATCAGTGAGGGACAGGTCAATTCACCCCTCCACTTT. The encoded protein is CAISEGQVNSPLHF.

The chain couples TRBV6-6 to TRBJ1-1, with a weak D call TRBD1 (6 bases). Germline CDR1 is MNHNY and CDR2 is SVGAGI (reference sequence). The CDR3 loop spans 14 amino acids. Trimming took off 7 bases at V and 1 base at J, with 13 bases between the two ends. The CDR3 nucleotides read TGTGCCAGCACCACTCGGACAGCGAACACTGAAGCTTTCTTT. Its translation is CASTTRTANTEAFF.

The chain links TRBV7-9 to TRBJ1-4; unclear D gene. There are 11 residues in the CDR3. Trimming removed 2 bases from V and 10 bases from J, with 5 bases in between. Germline V gives CDR1 SEHNR, CDR2 FQNEAQ (reference sequence). In DNA, the CDR3 is TGTGCCAGCAGCTTAAGAGGAAAACTGTTTTTT. This encodes CASSLRGKLFF. Combining the CDR3 with reference TRBV7-9 and TRBJ1-4 gives the whole variable domain DTGVSQNPRHKITKRGQNVTFRCDPISEHNRLYWYRQTLGQGPEFLTYFQNEAQLEKSRLLSDRFSAERPKGSFSTLEIQRTEQGDSAMYLCASSLRGKLFFGSGTQLSVL.

This chain uses TRBV30 with TRBJ2-1; a weak D match, TRBD1 (5 bases). Germline CDR1 GTSNPN, CDR2 SVGIG (reference sequence). V was trimmed by 6 bases and J by 6 bases, leaving 9 bases between them. CDR3 length: 11 amino acids. The CDR3 is CACGRANEQFF. The CDR3 DNA reads as TGTGCCTGTGGCAGGGCCAATGAGCAGTTCTTC.

J is TRBJ2-5 and V is TRBV25-1; a possible D gene is TRBD2 (7 bases). The V end was cut by 2 bases, the J end by 3 bases, with 10 bases between. Germline values: CDR1 MGHDK, CDR2 SYGVNS. CDR3 length: 14 residues. The CDR3 here is CASSERGGKETQYF. CDR3 nucleotide sequence: TGTGCCAGCAGTGAAAGGGGGGGGAAAGAGACCCAGTACTTC.

The rearrangement links TRBV30 to TRBJ1-5; 9 bases map to TRBD1. The germline CDR1 and CDR2 sequences are GTSNPN and SVGIG (reference sequence). The CDR3 is 14 amino acids. The ends lost 0 bases at V and 4 bases at J; junction bases unmatched: 1. The DNA for the CDR3 is TGTGCCTGGAGTGTGGGGACAGGGAATCAGCCCCAGCATTTT. Protein sequence: CAWSVGTGNQPQHF.

The chain has TRBV15 and TRBJ2-1; 9 bases map to TRBD2. The CDR3 has 18 residues. V lost 1 base, J lost 2 bases, and 9 bases stayed unmatched. CDR1 and CDR2 from the germline V gene are LNHNV and YYDKDF (reference sequence). In DNA form, the CDR3 reads TGTGCCACCAGCAGAGTTCCTAGCGGGACGCCGCCCTACAATGAGCAGTTCTTC. This gives the protein CATSRVPSGTPPYNEQFF.

The chain links TRBV27 to TRBJ2-7, with 9 bases identical to TRBD2. This CDR3 contains 14 residues. The V gene's germline CDR1 is MNHEY and CDR2 SMNVEV (reference sequence). With 6 bases clipped from V and 4 bases from J, the junction kept 7 bases outside the gene matches. CDR3 coding DNA: TGTGCCAGCAGCCCGAGCGGGAGGATGTACGAGCAGTACTTC. It encodes CASSPSGRMYEQYF.

V and J are TRBV27 and TRBJ1-2; maybe TRBD1 (6 bases). The CDR3 is 13 residues long. Germline V gene sequence: CDR1 MNHEY, CDR2 SMNVEV (reference sequence). Trimming cost V 5 bases and J 4 bases, with 11 bases left between them. The CDR3 coding sequence is TGTGCCAGCAGTCCTCGACAGGCCTATGGCTACACCTTC. It yields the protein CASSPRQAYGYTF.

CDR3 DNA sequence: TGTGCCAGCTCACCAATACAGGGCGGCGGTGAGCAGTTCTTC. This codes for CASSPIQGGGEQFF. This chain uses TRBV18 with TRBJ2-1; D is perhaps TRBD1 (6 bases). Germline CDR1 and CDR2: KGHSH and LQKENI. Trimming took 2 bases from V and 9 from J, leaving 14 bases between them. The CDR3 extends over 14 amino acids.